What follows are 11 T cell receptor beta chains derived from one specimen sequenced in a study of blood T cell repertoires in COVID-19. Sequenced by immunoSEQ multiplex PCR; TCRdb stores in-frame clones only, minus some. The sample lists just over 60,000 clones, roughly four fifths occurring once. Sample: peripheral blood. The receptors stem from a man in his sixties with acute or convalescent COVID-19.

In its sample, this clone was seen once. DNA of the CDR3: TGTGCCAGCAGTGAAGGAGGGACAGGGGGAGAGACCCAGTACTTC. Protein product: CASSEGGTGGETQYF. This sequence joins TRBV2 and TRBJ2-5; 11 bases map to TRBD1. This CDR3 is built from 15 residues. Germline V gene data show CDR1 as SNHLY and CDR2 as FYNNEI. Unmatched junction bases numbered 2, after V lost 1 base and J lost 4 bases.

This sequence joins TRBV7-2 and TRBJ2-7, with 7 bases matching TRBD2. Per germline, CDR1 SGHTA and CDR2 FQGNSA. V was pared by 1 base and J by 6 bases, with 12 bases of the junction left unmatched. The CDR3 has 16 residues. CDR3 loop: CASSLGAASGVGEQYF. The CDR3, as DNA: TGTGCCAGCAGCTTAGGTGCGGCTAGCGGAGTGGGCGAGCAGTACTTC.

V is TRBV3-1 (or the pseudogene TRBV3-2) and J is TRBJ1-2, with a possible D match to TRBD1 (6 bases). The V gene's germline CDR1 is LGHDT and CDR2 YNNKEL (reference sequence). This CDR3 spans 14 amino acids. The ends were cut back, 6 bases at V and 3 bases at J, with 14 bases in the middle. In DNA form, the CDR3 reads TGTGCCAGCAGACCCGACAGGTCTCACTATGGCTACACCTTC. Translated, it gives CASRPDRSHYGYTF.

This chain joins TRBV18 and TRBJ2-5, with 10 bases identical to TRBD1. The CDR3 is made up of 15 amino acids. The V gene end was trimmed by 3 bases and the J gene end by 4 bases; junction bases not matched to a gene: 5. CDR1 is KGHSH and CDR2 is LQKENI in the germline V gene. The CDR3 DNA follows: TGTGCCAGCTCACCCCTGGGACAGGGGCTAGAGACCCAGTACTTC. The encoded protein is CASSPLGQGLETQYF.

The V gene is TRBV6-5, the J gene TRBJ1-3, with 9 nucleotides matching TRBD1. The CDR3 covers 14 residues. Germline values: CDR1 MNHEY, CDR2 SVGAGI. Losses at the gene ends were 6 bases for V and 2 bases for J; bases not matched to a gene: 2. The CDR3 DNA sequence: TGTGCCAGCAGACGACAGGGGGCTGGAAACACCATATATTTT. It yields the protein CASRRQGAGNTIYF.

This clone was observed once. The chain combines TRBV19 with TRBJ2-1, with D possibly being TRBD2 (5 bases). The germline V gene encodes CDR1 LNHDA and CDR2 SQIVND (reference sequence). The V end lost 7 bases, the J end lost 4 bases, and 17 bases lay between the germline ends. The CDR3 loop spans 15 amino acids. CDR3 nucleotides: TGTGCCAGTATGTCGGGCCTCGGGAATTACAATGAGCAGTTCTTC. Translating gives CASMSGLGNYNEQFF.

A few counts support this clone. The chain combines TRBV7-9 with TRBJ2-7, with TRBD1 matching 7 bases. The CDR3 contains 13 residues. Germline CDR1 and CDR2: SEHNR and FQNEAQ (reference sequence). Unmatched junction bases numbered 6, after V lost 5 bases and J lost 5 bases. CDR3 DNA sequence: TGTGCCAGCAGCCGGGACAGCTACCACGAGCAGTACTTC. Amino acid sequence: CASSRDSYHEQYF.

This clone appeared a few times. This chain uses TRBV5-4 with TRBJ2-5, with D maybe TRBD1 (6 bases). In germline, CDR1 is SGHNT, CDR2 YYREEE (reference sequence). Trimming shortened V by 1 base and J by 4 bases, and 11 bases separated the two germline ends. CDR3 length: 14 amino acids. The CDR3 loop is CASSLQGRLETQYF. As DNA, the CDR3 is TGTGCCAGCAGCTTGCAGGGGCGCTTAGAGACCCAGTACTTC.

The V and J genes are TRBV5-4 and TRBJ2-3, with a tentative D call TRBD2 (6 bases). This CDR3 has 16 residues. V was shortened by 2 bases and J by 5 bases, with 18 bases between the two germline ends. Looked up from germline, CDR1 is SGHNT and CDR2 is YYREEE (reference sequence). CDR3 DNA: TGTGCCAGCAGCTTCGGGACTCTTCTAGTAGGAGATACGCAGTATTTT. Translated, it gives CASSFGTLLVGDTQYF. Based on the CDR3 plus reference TRBV5-4 and TRBJ2-3, the full variable domain is ETGVTQSPTHLIKTRGQQVTLRCSSQSGHNTVSWYQQALGQGPQFIFQYYREEENGRGNFPPRFSGLQFPNYSSELNVNALELDDSALYLCASSFGTLLVGDTQYFGPGTRLTVL.

J is TRBJ2-2 and V is TRBV5-1, with 8 positions matching TRBD1. With V trimmed by 0 bases and J by 7 bases, 5 bases remained unmatched. This CDR3 contains 15 residues. Germline-derived CDR1 and CDR2 are SGHRS and YFSETQ. The CDR3 region has the DNA TGCGCCAGCAGCTTGGCGACAGGGGTATACGGGGAGCTGTTTTTT. This sequence encodes CASSLATGVYGELFF.

Only one count was recorded for this clone. The chain links TRBV5-1 to TRBJ2-5; D is ambiguous. V was shortened by 3 bases and J by 5 bases, with 14 bases between the two germline ends. This CDR3 contains 14 residues. Germline-derived CDR1 and CDR2 are SGHRS and YFSETQ. CDR3 coding DNA: TGCGCCAGCAGCTACTCGGTCTCTTGGGAGACCCAGTACTTC. This sequence encodes CASSYSVSWETQYF.